This TCR beta chain was retrieved from a study of identical twins. TCRdb re-analysed the 5' RACE reads in MiXCR, keeping a single row per CDR3 protein. The table lists hundreds of thousands of distinct CDR3 sequences, about 20% of them singletons. CDR3 length equals 17 residues. V lost 1 base to trimming and J lost 4 bases, with 19 bases between them. CDR1 MGHDK and CDR2 SYGVNS come from the germline V gene. These data were also filed under a second study, of T cells expressing NK-cell markers. Turning to that study: The CD3+CD56-NKG2C+ fraction of a handful of donors was also led by these clonotypes.

Sequenced input: PBMCs. The source is a woman aged 18-29 years in good health. This sequence joins TRBV25-1 and TRBJ2-5; the D gene is possibly TRBD1 (6 bases). CDR3 amino acids: CASSESTPRGVRETQYF. CDR3 in DNA: TGTGCCAGCAGTGAATCCACCCCCAGGGGTGTGCGAGAGACCCAGTACTTC.